This T cell receptor (beta chain) came from a study of CD8+CD57+ T cells in acquired aplastic anemia. Across the study: Sorting CD4+ and CD8+ cells gave DNA averaging approximately 3 ug. Study results and caveats: CD8+ Simpson's diversity did not differ significantly between patients and controls.

This CDR3 region has 17 residues. Germline V gene data show CDR1 as MGHDK and CDR2 as SYGVNS. With 0 bases removed from V and 7 bases from J, the gap between germline ends came to 16 bases. The study profiled TCR beta VDJ and CDR3 using genomic DNA as template. TCRdb itself ran the reads through MiXCR, one entry per CDR3 protein. This sample has a few hundred thousand distinct CDR3 sequences, with roughly 57% found just once. About this clonotype itself: The antigen remains undetermined.

This chain uses TRBV25-1 with TRBJ1-6; D is ambiguous. Material: sorted CD4+, CD8+, or CD8+CD57+ T cells (not recorded which) from PBMCs. The receptor was isolated from a human donor in good health. The DNA of the CDR3 is TGTGCCAGCAGTGAATATTTAAGTCCTATGGGGAATTCACCCCTCCACTTT. This translates into CASSEYLSPMGNSPLHF.